The clone carrying this T cell receptor (beta chain) has only a few counts. The target antigen is unknown. These data are taken from a study of shared clonotypes between healthy human individuals. Study-wide points: Represented diversity (both genetic and exposure-history) was limited by the small number of donors.

This CDR3 is built from 17 residues. Germline assignment: CDR1 GTSNPN and CDR2 SVGIG (reference sequence). V lost 8 bases, J lost 5 bases, and 14 bases stayed unmatched. TCRdb keeps only in-frame clones here, not all; method: immunoSEQ multiplex PCR. The sample lists 1,100,000 or so clones, 75% to 85% seen once, with 0.4% to 0.55% in the top ten. The specimen sequenced was memory CD4+ T cells from PBMCs. This sample's subset: CD45RA-negative fraction. This receptor was obtained from a man aged 18 to 30 in good health. Some clones in this sample may be carry-over from other donors' samples. This chain uses TRBV30 with TRBJ2-3, with TRBD2 matching over 15 bases. CDR3 sequence (DNA): TGTGCCCGAAGCCCCGGACTAGCGGGAGGGCCGAGAGATACGCAGTATTTT. It specifies CARSPGLAGGPRDTQYF.